The rows below give T cell receptor beta chains drawn from one sample of a study of T cell repertoires in cytomegalovirus infection. The antigens for these receptors are not known. TCRdb independently ran MiXCR on the reads; one entry per CDR3 protein. The sample shows some 920,000 distinct CDR3 sequences, around a third of them seen only once. The sample consisted of cultured CD8+ T cells from PBMCs, taken from culture after CMV antigen stimulation. Source of these receptors: a human donor in good health (CMV status not recorded). Some clones in this sample may be carry-over from other donors' samples. CDR3s leave out the opening cysteine and the closing phenylalanine or tryptophan. The order of the fields is V gene, CDR3 length, CDR3 protein.

v_gene: TRBV7-9; len: 13; CDR3aa: ASSPPWWGLDTQY
v_gene: TRBV12-3/TRBV12-4; len: 13; CDR3aa: ASRYRGWSTDTQY
v_gene: TRBV5-1; len: 12; CDR3aa: ASSTQGGFDEQF
v_gene: TRBV24-1; len: 12; CDR3aa: ATSETGVVTEAF
v_gene: TRBV7-8; len: 14; CDR3aa: ASSLGLAGSSDTQY
v_gene: TRBV6-1; len: 10; CDR3aa: ASRQGQQPQH
v_gene: TRBV7-6; len: 13; CDR3aa: ASSLGEGSNQPQH
v_gene: TRBV24-1; len: 15; CDR3aa: ATSVPFDRGGNYGYT
v_gene: TRBV27; len: 17; CDR3aa: ASSFWAGGPYSGANVLT
v_gene: TRBV6-6; len: 15; CDR3aa: ASSEVEELAGGNEQF
v_gene: TRBV27; len: 12; CDR3aa: ASSFGTGGQPQH
v_gene: TRBV7-8; len: 14; CDR3aa: ASSLNRQSSGNTIY
v_gene: TRBV27; len: 13; CDR3aa: ASSLVGGSGHEQF
v_gene: TRBV27; len: 11; CDR3aa: ASSWGSNYGYT
v_gene: TRBV5-6; len: 11; CDR3aa: ASSWPDNSPLH
v_gene: TRBV19; len: 14; CDR3aa: ASSTPRDSFQETQY
v_gene: TRBV12-3/TRBV12-4; len: 11; CDR3aa: ASTEGGNRGYT
v_gene: TRBV7-2; len: 16; CDR3aa: ASSLSSGPYKNTGELF
v_gene: TRBV6-6; len: 13; CDR3aa: ATRKVDHKNTEAF
v_gene: TRBV2; len: 12; CDR3aa: ASSAGAAGNTIY
v_gene: TRBV7-2; len: 13; CDR3aa: ASSSRGSWPDTQY
v_gene: TRBV14; len: 14; CDR3aa: ASSLRRAGAYNEQF
v_gene: TRBV6-8; len: 14; CDR3aa: ASSYSPGPGYTEAF
v_gene: TRBV20-1; len: 14; CDR3aa: SARGGFESAGETQY
v_gene: TRBV4-1; len: 13; CDR3aa: ASSQGQRSTDTQY
v_gene: TRBV15; len: 14; CDR3aa: ATSNAWASGNQPQH
v_gene: TRBV25-1; len: 11; CDR3aa: ASSEFGWTEAF
v_gene: TRBV27; len: 13; CDR3aa: ASSLMAQRNYGYT
v_gene: TRBV19; len: 12; CDR3aa: ASSFRDRLYGYT
v_gene: TRBV7-9; len: 15; CDR3aa: ASSNLLEAGYNSPLH
v_gene: TRBV7-9; len: 13; CDR3aa: ASIAGGGGGYGYT
v_gene: TRBV7-6; len: 12; CDR3aa: ASSPSGGMDTIY
v_gene: TRBV7-9; len: 10; CDR3aa: ASSSFWGKLF
v_gene: TRBV12-3/TRBV12-4; len: 12; CDR3aa: ASSPSGGRRGQY
v_gene: TRBV19; len: 14; CDR3aa: ASSPEATGGVQPQH
v_gene: TRBV6-2/TRBV6-3; len: 13; CDR3aa: ASSLLAGALETQY
v_gene: TRBV27; len: 11; CDR3aa: ASSVGLGTEAF
v_gene: TRBV7-9; len: 14; CDR3aa: ASSPWQVGREETQY
v_gene: TRBV27; len: 16; CDR3aa: ASSWAGLAGGREDTQY
v_gene: TRBV6-6; len: 10; CDR3aa: ASSYYQNEQF
v_gene: TRBV29-1; len: 12; CDR3aa: SVAGRERLNEQF
v_gene: TRBV6-8; len: 13; CDR3aa: ASSYSADPDEKLF
v_gene: TRBV6-5; len: 13; CDR3aa: ASSPLGDRDTEAF
v_gene: TRBV7-9; len: 10; CDR3aa: ASRIRVNEQF
v_gene: TRBV12-3/TRBV12-4; len: 11; CDR3aa: ASSTGWGETQY
v_gene: TRBV7-3; len: 12; CDR3aa: ASTRDRGFYGYT
v_gene: TRBV19; len: 13; CDR3aa: ASSIGQGSDQPQH
v_gene: TRBV19; len: 12; CDR3aa: ASSWGAYNSPLH
v_gene: TRBV6-2/TRBV6-3; len: 12; CDR3aa: ASTRDEYQETQY
v_gene: TRBV7-9; len: 13; CDR3aa: ASSSTDTETDTQY
v_gene: TRBV5-5; len: 12; CDR3aa: ASSLGPLSYEQY
v_gene: TRBV6-5; len: 11; CDR3aa: ASSPSPSSVQY
v_gene: TRBV20-1; len: 12; CDR3aa: SARDLASESEQF
v_gene: TRBV6-2/TRBV6-3; len: 17; CDR3aa: ASSYSLRQGKGSNQPQH
v_gene: TRBV20-1; len: 15; CDR3aa: SAIHGTSGGVTGELF
v_gene: TRBV5-1; len: 16; CDR3aa: ASSGFQNRDSSYNEQF
v_gene: TRBV4-1; len: 13; CDR3aa: ASSQDPGDTDTQY